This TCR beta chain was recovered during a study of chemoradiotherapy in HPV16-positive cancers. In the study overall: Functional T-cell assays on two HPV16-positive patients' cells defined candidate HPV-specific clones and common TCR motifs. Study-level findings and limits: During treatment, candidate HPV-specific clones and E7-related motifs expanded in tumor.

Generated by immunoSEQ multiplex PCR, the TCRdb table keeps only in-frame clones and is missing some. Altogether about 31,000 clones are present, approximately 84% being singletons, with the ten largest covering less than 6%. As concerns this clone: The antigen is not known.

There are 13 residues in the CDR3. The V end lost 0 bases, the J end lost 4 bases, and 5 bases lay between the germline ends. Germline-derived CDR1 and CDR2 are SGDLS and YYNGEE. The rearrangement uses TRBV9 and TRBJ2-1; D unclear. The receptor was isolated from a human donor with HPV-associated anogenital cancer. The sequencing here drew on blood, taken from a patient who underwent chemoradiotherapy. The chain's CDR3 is CASSVASYNEQFF. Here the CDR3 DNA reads TGTGCCAGCAGCGTAGCAAGTTACAATGAGCAGTTCTTC.